One sample yielded the 14 T cell receptor beta chains listed below, sequenced in a study of blood T cell repertoires in COVID-19. Repertoires were generated with immunoSEQ multiplex PCR, while TCRdb's copy carries only in-frame clones and drops some. The repertoire includes 450,000 or so clones, 70% to 90% of them detected once, and approximately 0.92% sits in the top ten. The sequenced sample was peripheral blood. These receptors were collected from a man in his late teens or twenties with COVID-19, enrolled during active disease.

V is TRBV19 and J is TRBJ1-2, with D hard to call. The CDR3 consists of 12 residues. Germline V gives CDR1 LNHDA, CDR2 SQIVND (reference sequence). Deletions cut 9 bases from V and 3 bases from J, with 11 bases between. The CDR3 bases are TGTGCCAGCCACGGGGATGACTATGGCTACACCTTC. Translated, it gives CASHGDDYGYTF.

This chain links TRBV19 with TRBJ2-3; D may be TRBD2 (7 bases). The length of the CDR3 is 17 residues. The V end was cut by 4 bases, the J end by 3 bases, with 20 bases between. Germline CDR1 is LNHDA and CDR2 is SQIVND (reference sequence). CDR3 DNA sequence: TGTGCCAGTAGTACCCCCCCGGGGAGGGGGGAGACAGATACGCAGTATTTT. Translated, it gives CASSTPPGRGETDTQYF.

This clone was seen a handful of times. This chain joins TRBV3-1 (or the pseudogene TRBV3-2) and TRBJ2-2; D may be TRBD1 (5 bases). This CDR3 has 18 residues. The V and J ends lost 3 bases and 7 bases respectively, with 24 bases between them. In germline, CDR1 is LGHDT, CDR2 YNNKEL (reference sequence). CDR3 sequence: CASSHARNRFSIDGELFF. The CDR3, as DNA: TGTGCCAGCAGCCACGCCCGGAACAGGTTCTCGATTGACGGGGAGCTGTTTTTT.

The gene calls are TRBV9 and TRBJ1-6; no clear D gene. This CDR3 contains 15 residues. V was shortened by 7 bases and J by 9 bases, with 20 bases between the two germline ends. Germline loops: CDR1 SGDLS, CDR2 YYNGEE. In DNA, the CDR3 is TGTGCCAGCGGTGATGGAGCGCGGGTGGGTTCACCCCTCCACTTT. This encodes CASGDGARVGSPLHF.

The chain carries TRBV5-5 and TRBJ2-3, with D perhaps matching TRBD1 (6 bases). This CDR3 contains 15 residues. Germline CDR1 is SGHKS and CDR2 is YYEKEE (reference sequence). The V and J ends lost 5 bases and 0 bases respectively, with 13 bases between them. The CDR3 DNA is TGTGCCAGCAGTCTGGGGGCGTCTAGCACAGATACGCAGTATTTT. Encoded protein: CASSLGASSTDTQYF.

The chain uses TRBV9 and TRBJ1-4; D not certain. CDR1 and CDR2 from the germline V gene are SGDLS and YYNGEE. With 0 bases removed from V and 5 bases from J, the gap between germline ends came to 11 bases. There are 15 residues in the CDR3. In DNA, the CDR3 is TGTGCCAGCAGCGTAGCTGCGGGGTGGAATGAAAAACTGTTTTTT. Its translation is CASSVAAGWNEKLFF.

This chain uses TRBV18 with TRBJ2-5, with TRBD2 as a possible D gene (6 bases). In germline, CDR1 is KGHSH, CDR2 LQKENI. This CDR3 is 15 amino acids long. Deletions cut 4 bases from V and 1 base from J, with 13 bases between. CDR3 in amino acids: CASSLWTGSQETQYF. The CDR3 DNA reads as TGTGCCAGCTCACTCTGGACCGGGAGCCAAGAGACCCAGTACTTC.

The chain combines TRBV10-2 with TRBJ1-4; maybe TRBD1 (6 bases). The CDR3 is 16 residues long. Trimming took off 2 bases at V and 4 bases at J, with 14 bases between the two ends. Germline values: CDR1 WSHSY, CDR2 SAAADI. CDR3 residues: CASSEARGGFNEKLFF. CDR3 DNA sequence: TGCGCCAGCAGTGAGGCCCGGGGGGGCTTTAATGAAAAACTGTTTTTT.

This clone has just one count. This rearrangement joins TRBV6-5 to TRBJ2-2, with D perhaps TRBD1 (5 bases). The CDR3 contains 14 residues. Germline V gene lookup returns CDR1 MNHEY and CDR2 SVGAGI. Trimming removed 6 bases at V and 4 bases at J, with 12 bases between. The CDR3 nucleotides are TGTGCCAGCAGAGCAGGGCCGGCCACCGGGGAGCTGTTTTTT. It encodes CASRAGPATGELFF.

The CDR3 protein is CASSPTGMNTEAFF. Here the CDR3 DNA reads TGTGCCAGCTCACCAACAGGGATGAACACTGAAGCTTTCTTT. The chain links TRBV18 to TRBJ1-1; possible D gene TRBD1, 6 bases. V gave up 2 bases and J gave up 0 bases, with 7 bases separating them. Germline V lookup: CDR1 KGHSH, CDR2 LQKENI. CDR3 length: 14 amino acids.

CDR3 DNA: TGTGCCAGCAGCCAAGATTCCAAAGCGGGAGGGCCTCCTAGCACAGATACGCAGTATTTT. Its translation: CASSQDSKAGGPPSTDTQYF. V is TRBV3-1 (or the pseudogene TRBV3-2) and J is TRBJ2-3; 10 bases are a match to TRBD2. With V trimmed by 0 bases and J by 0 bases, 12 bases remained unmatched. There are 20 residues in the CDR3. Germline CDR1 and CDR2: LGHDT and YNNKEL (reference sequence).

The rearrangement links TRBV3-1 (or the pseudogene TRBV3-2) to TRBJ2-4; D may be TRBD2 (6 bases). The germline V gene has CDR1 LGHDT and CDR2 YNNKEL (reference sequence). This CDR3 is 16 amino acids long. V lost 2 bases to trimming and J lost 0 bases, with 11 bases between them. The CDR3 coding sequence is TGTGCCAGCAGCCAATTCCGGGGGTCAGCCAAAAACATTCAGTACTTC. Amino acids: CASSQFRGSAKNIQYF.

CDR3 bases: TGCGCCCGCCTCAAAAGGCCCCGGACACTTCAGCATTTT. This translates into CARLKRPRTLQHF. This chain links TRBV10-1 with TRBJ1-5, with D tentatively TRBD1 (5 bases). Trimming pared 11 bases from V and 13 bases from J, leaving 24 bases between. Germline CDR1 reads WNHNN; CDR2 reads SYGVQD (reference sequence). The CDR3 sequence is 13 residues long.

The V gene is TRBV19, the J gene TRBJ2-7; 9 bases fit TRBD1. Germline CDR1 reads LNHDA; CDR2 reads SQIVND (reference sequence). The CDR3 covers 14 residues. V shed 5 bases, J shed 4 bases, and the junction held 6 bases outside the gene matches. The CDR3 DNA follows: TGTGCCAGTAGTTTGCGGACAGGGGAATACGAGCAGTACTTC. Its protein product is CASSLRTGEYEQYF.